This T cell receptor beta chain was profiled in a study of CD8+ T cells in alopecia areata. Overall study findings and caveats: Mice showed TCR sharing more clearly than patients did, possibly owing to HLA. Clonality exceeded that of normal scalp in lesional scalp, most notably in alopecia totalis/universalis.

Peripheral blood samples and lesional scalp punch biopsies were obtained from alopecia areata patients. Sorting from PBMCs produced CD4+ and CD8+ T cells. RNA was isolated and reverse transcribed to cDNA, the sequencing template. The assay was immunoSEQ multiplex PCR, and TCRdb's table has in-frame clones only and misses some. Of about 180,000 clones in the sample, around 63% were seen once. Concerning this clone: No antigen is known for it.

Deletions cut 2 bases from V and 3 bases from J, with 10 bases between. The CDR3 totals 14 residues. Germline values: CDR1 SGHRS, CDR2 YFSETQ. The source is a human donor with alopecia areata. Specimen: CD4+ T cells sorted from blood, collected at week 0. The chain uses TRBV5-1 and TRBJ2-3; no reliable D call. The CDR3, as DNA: TGCGCCAGCAGCTTTGGTCTAAGAACAGATACGCAGTATTTT. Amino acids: CASSFGLRTDTQYF.